The present T cell receptor beta chain was sequenced within a study of lymphopenia after photon versus proton radiotherapy. Regarding the study as a whole: Only patients who died were analyzed for survival; proton advantage is unproven.

The assay was immunoSEQ multiplex PCR, and TCRdb's table has in-frame clones only and misses some. The data contain 67,000 or so clones, about 87% of them singletons. This clone was found once. As yet, its antigen is unknown. Germline V lookup: CDR1 SGHAT, CDR2 FQNNGV. Trimming stripped 1 base from V and 5 bases from J, with 11 bases between. The CDR3 covers 14 residues. The sequences come from peripheral blood, collected from a patient treated with proton-based radiotherapy. The TCR originated in an older man with esophageal cancer. This chain links TRBV11-2 with TRBJ2-5; D might be TRBD1 (6 bases). CDR3 coding DNA: TGTGCCAGCAGCTTAGTCAGGGGTGGGGAGACCCAGTACTTC. It specifies CASSLVRGGETQYF.